This T cell receptor (beta chain) is from a study of monozygotic twins with inflammatory bowel disease. With respect to this clonotype: The antigen remains undetermined.

General study findings and limits: Background noise in patient repertoires may stem from differing immunosuppressive treatments. Researchers report that IBD patients shared fewer clonotypes with others than healthy twins, especially amid disease activity. Telling apart the different T cell subtypes was not possible.

Eight separate reactions for every sample produced the cDNA. TCRdb re-called the 5' RACE reads and shows each CDR3 protein once, DNA omitted. Here the sample table reports about 450,000 distinct CDR3 sequences. The length of the CDR3 is 13 residues. Germline-derived CDR1 and CDR2 are MNHEY and SVGEGT. The rearrangement uses TRBV6-2 or TRBV6-3 and TRBJ2-4; the TRBD2 assignment by TCRdb is unverifiable without DNA. This receptor was obtained from a human donor with ulcerative colitis or Crohn's disease, or a healthy co-twin of an affected twin (not recorded which). The sequencing input was blood. The CDR3 sequence: CASAQGGLNIQYF.